This T cell receptor beta chain is drawn from a study of blood T cell repertoires in COVID-19. Whole-study context: From the United States, Italy and Spain came samples of acute and convalescent COVID-19. T cells, B-cell-depleted T cells, or PBMCs provided the cDNA or gDNA that served as material.

Original analysis: How many nucleated cells were present was estimated from reference gene primer amplification. Generated by immunoSEQ multiplex PCR, the TCRdb table keeps only in-frame clones and is missing some. For V, J and clone size, that table is used; D and trimming come from the DNA. Of more than 85,000 clones detected, about 80% appear once; the ten largest clones hold roughly 21%. V lost 1 base and J lost 4; bases outside the gene matches: 13. Germline CDR1 and CDR2: SGHTA and FQGNSA. The CDR3 covers 18 residues. The chain joins TRBV7-2 to TRBJ2-3, with 8 bases lining up with TRBD2. The sample taken for sequencing was peripheral blood. The TCR sequence derives from a woman aged 70 to 79 with acute or convalescent COVID-19. The CDR3 region has the DNA TGTGCCAGCAGCTTAGGGTTAGCGGGGCCACCGGGGGCAGATACGCAGTATTTT. Protein sequence: CASSLGLAGPPGADTQYF.